This T cell receptor beta chain was retrieved from a study of T cells after yellow fever vaccination. Study summary: Each low-cell-number fraction was prepared by means of SMART-Seq v4 Ultra Low Input.

The CDR3 is made up of 14 amino acids. Trimming pared 4 bases from V and 0 bases from J, leaving 11 bases between. Germline CDR1 reads SGHDT; CDR2 reads YYEEEE. TCRdb reanalysed the 5' RACE reads using MiXCR and keeps one entry per CDR3 protein. The sample holds under 200,000 distinct CDR3 sequences; 9.5% to 11% are singletons and the top ten take 30% to 45%. The sample was CD8+ T cells sorted from PBMCs, taken 15 days after the yellow fever booster vaccination. This chain connects TRBV5-6 to TRBJ2-7; D possibly uses TRBD1 or TRBD2 (5 bases each). This sequence was found in a man younger than 35 who received the YFV17D yellow fever vaccine. Written as DNA, the CDR3 is TGTGCCAGCAGCGGGGGTTTGTACTCCTACGAGCAGTACGTC. Translating gives CASSGGLYSYEQYV.